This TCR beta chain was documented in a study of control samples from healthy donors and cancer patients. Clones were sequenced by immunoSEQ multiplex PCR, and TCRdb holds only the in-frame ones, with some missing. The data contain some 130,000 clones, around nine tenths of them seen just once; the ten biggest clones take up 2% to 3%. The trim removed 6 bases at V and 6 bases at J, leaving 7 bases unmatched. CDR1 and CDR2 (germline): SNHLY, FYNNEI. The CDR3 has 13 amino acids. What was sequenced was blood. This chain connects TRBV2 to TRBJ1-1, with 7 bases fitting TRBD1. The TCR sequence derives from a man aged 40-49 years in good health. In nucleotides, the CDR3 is TGTGCCAGCAGCCCACAGGGGAGCGCTGAAGCTTTCTTT. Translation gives CASSPQGSAEAFF. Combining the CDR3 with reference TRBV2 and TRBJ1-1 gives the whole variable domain EPEVTQTPSHQVTQMGQEVILRCVPISNHLYFYWYRQILGQKVEFLVSFYNNEISEKSEIFDDQFSVERPDGSNFTLKIRSTKLEDSAMYFCASSPQGSAEAFFGQGTRLTVV.